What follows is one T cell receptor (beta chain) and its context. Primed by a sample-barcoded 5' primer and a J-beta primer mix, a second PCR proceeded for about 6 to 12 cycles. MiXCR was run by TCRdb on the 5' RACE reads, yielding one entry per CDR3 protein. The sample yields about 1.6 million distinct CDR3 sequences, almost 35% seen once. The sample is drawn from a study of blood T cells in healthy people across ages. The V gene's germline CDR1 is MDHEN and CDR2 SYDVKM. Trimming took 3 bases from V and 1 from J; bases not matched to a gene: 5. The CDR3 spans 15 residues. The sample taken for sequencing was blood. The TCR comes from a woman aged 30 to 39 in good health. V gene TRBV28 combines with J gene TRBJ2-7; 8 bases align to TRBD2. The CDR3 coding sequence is TGTGCCAGCAGTTTCGTCGCGGGAGGTTCCTACGAGCAGTACTTC. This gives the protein CASSFVAGGSYEQYF.